This TCR beta chain was recorded in a study of early T cells in non-severe SARS-CoV-2 infection. Turning to the study itself: The sequenced material was bulk RNA from unsorted whole blood, and its chains were unpaired. Study observations and caveats: Sequences matched to VDJdb favored anti-spike CD8 responses, while private and CD4 specificities were missed.

The CDR3 runs 14 residues. Trimming removed 3 bases at V and 6 bases at J, with 12 bases between. Unique molecular identifiers (one per individual cDNA molecule) were attached. TCRdb redid the calling of the 5' RACE reads with MiXCR, one entry per CDR3 protein. The sample shows about 94,000 distinct CDR3 sequences, about 13% of them seen only once. In the case of this clonotype: The target antigen is unknown.

The V and J genes are TRBV12-3 or TRBV12-4 and TRBJ1-5; a weak D match, TRBD1 (5 bases). The clonotype was recovered from an adult who was a healthcare worker with PCR-confirmed SARS-CoV-2 infection or an uninfected control (not recorded which). Sequencing used whole blood. The CDR3 reads CASSFGGSRQPQHF. Here the CDR3 DNA reads TGTGCCAGCAGTTTTGGGGGATCCCGTCAGCCCCAGCATTTT.